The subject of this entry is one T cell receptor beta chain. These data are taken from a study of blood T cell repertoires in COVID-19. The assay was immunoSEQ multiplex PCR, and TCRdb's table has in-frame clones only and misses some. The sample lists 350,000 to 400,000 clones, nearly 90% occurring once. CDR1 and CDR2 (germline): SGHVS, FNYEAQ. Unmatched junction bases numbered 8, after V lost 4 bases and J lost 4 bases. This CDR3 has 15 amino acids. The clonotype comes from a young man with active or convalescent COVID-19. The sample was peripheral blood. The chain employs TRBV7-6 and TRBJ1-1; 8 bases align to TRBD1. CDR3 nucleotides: TGTGCCAGCAGCTCGACCGGACAGGGTACCACTGAAGCTTTCTTT. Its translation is CASSSTGQGTTEAFF.